The present T cell receptor beta chain was sequenced within a study of CD8 T cells in Susac syndrome. Reverse transcription of about 0.5 to 1 ug RNA was carried out with random hexamers. The method of amplification for TCR beta CDR3 was immunoSEQ multiplex PCR, covering 54 Vbeta and 13 Jbeta. TCRdb called the immunoSEQ multiplex PCR reads again in MiXCR, with one record for every CDR3 protein. The sample consists of about 210,000 distinct CDR3 sequences, about 95% of them appearing once. The study sequenced TCR beta in blood CD8+ and CD4+ T cells. The multiple sclerosis controls consisted of treatment-naive patients with relapsing-remitting disease, either stable or active. Purification of the CD8+ and CD4+ T cells relied on negative isolation, and TEMRA cells underwent FACS enrichment. Germline CDR1 and CDR2: MNHEY and SVGEGT. Trimming at V came to 6 bases and at J to 4 bases, leaving 9 bases not matched to a gene. This CDR3 spans 15 amino acids.

This sequence joins TRBV6-2 or TRBV6-3 and TRBJ1-5; 7 bases are shared with TRBD1. Sequencing was performed on CD4+ T cells from PBMCs. This receptor was identified in a human donor with multiple sclerosis. The CDR3, as DNA: TGTGCCAGCAGCCCAGACGGGACAGAAAATCAGCCCCAGCATTTT. Protein sequence: CASSPDGTENQPQHF.